This entry concerns a single TCR beta chain. The antigen is undetermined. V lost 0 bases and J lost 2, with 12 bases in between. Germline lookup yields CDR1 MGHRA and CDR2 YSYEKL. CDR3 length: 16 residues. The sample belongs to a study of shared clonotypes between healthy human individuals. Selected positively for CCR7 and CD45RO-negative, naive CD8 cells excluded terminally differentiated effector memory CD45RA+ cells. The study's findings and limits: Some clonotypes were shared by all four sorted-subset donors, while others were not shared. The non-shared ones had lower generation probabilities than the shared ones.

The protocol was immunoSEQ multiplex PCR, while the TCRdb copy is restricted to in-frame clones and leaves out a portion. The data show just over 2,000,000 clones, about 95% seen once. Specimen: naive CD8+ T cells sorted from blood. The chain is built from TRBV4-1 and TRBJ2-3; no firm D call. This sequence was found in a man aged 18 to 29 in good health. The CDR3 loop reads CASSQDRVLLTDTQYF. As DNA, the CDR3 is TGCGCCAGCAGCCAAGATCGGGTTCTGCTCACAGATACGCAGTATTTT.